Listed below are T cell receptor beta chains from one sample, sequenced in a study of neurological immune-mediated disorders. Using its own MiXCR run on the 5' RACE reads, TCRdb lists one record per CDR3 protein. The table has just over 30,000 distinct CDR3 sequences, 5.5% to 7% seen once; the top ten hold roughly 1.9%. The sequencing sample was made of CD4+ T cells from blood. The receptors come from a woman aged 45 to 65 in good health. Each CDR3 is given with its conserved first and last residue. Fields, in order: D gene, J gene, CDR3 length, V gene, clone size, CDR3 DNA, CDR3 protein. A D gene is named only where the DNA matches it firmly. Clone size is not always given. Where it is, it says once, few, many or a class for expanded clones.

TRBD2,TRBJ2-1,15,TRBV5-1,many,TGCGCCAGCAGCCCCCGGCTAGCGGGAGTAAATGAGCAGTTCTTC,CASSPRLAGVNEQFF
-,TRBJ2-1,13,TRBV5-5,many,TGTGCCAGCAGCTTGGGACCAGAAAATGAGCAGTTCTTC,CASSLGPENEQFF
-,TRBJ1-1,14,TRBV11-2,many,TGTGCCAGCAGCTTAGCGGTAGTACAGGGTGAAGCTTTCTTT,CASSLAVVQGEAFF
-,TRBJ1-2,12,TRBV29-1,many,TGCAGCGTTGAAGATGAAAGACTTGGCTACACCTTC,CSVEDERLGYTF
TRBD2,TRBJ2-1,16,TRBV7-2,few,TGTGCCAGCAACGAGAGGGCGGGAGGGTTATGGAATGAGCAGTTCTTC,CASNERAGGLWNEQFF
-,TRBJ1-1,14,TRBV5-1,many,TGCGCCAGCAGCTTGGGTGACAGGAACACTGAAGCTTTCTTT,CASSLGDRNTEAFF
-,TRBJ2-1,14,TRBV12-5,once,TGTGCTAGTGGTTTGGGAGGACTACTCAATGAGCAGTTCTTC,CASGLGGLLNEQFF
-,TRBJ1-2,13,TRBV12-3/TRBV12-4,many,TGTGCCAGCAGCGACTGGGCCAGTTCAGGCTACACCTTC,CASSDWASSGYTF
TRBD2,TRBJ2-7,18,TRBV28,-,TGTGCCAGCAGTTCCCTTCTCGGACTAGCGGGAGGTCTACACGAGCAGTACTTC,CASSSLLGLAGGLHEQYF
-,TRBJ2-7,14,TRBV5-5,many,TGTGCCAGCAGCTTGGGACAGGCGGCGTACGAGCAGTACTTC,CASSLGQAAYEQYF
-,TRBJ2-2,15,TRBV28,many,TGTGCCAGCAGTCCGACAGGTGCGAACACCGGGGAGCTGTTTTTT,CASSPTGANTGELFF
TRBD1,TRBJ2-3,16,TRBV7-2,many,TGTGCCAGCAGCTTACTAGGGACAGGGGGCACAGATACGCAGTATTTT,CASSLLGTGGTDTQYF
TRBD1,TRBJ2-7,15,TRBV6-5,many,TGTGCCAGCAGTTACTTGGGACAGCCCTTCTACGAGCAGTACTTC,CASSYLGQPFYEQYF
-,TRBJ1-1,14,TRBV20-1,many,TGCAGTGCTAGCCCCCTTACAGGGAACACTGAAGCTTTCTTT,CSASPLTGNTEAFF
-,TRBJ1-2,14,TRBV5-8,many,TGTGCCAGCACCGTCGGTAGTGGCAGGGTCGGCTACACCTTC,CASTVGSGRVGYTF
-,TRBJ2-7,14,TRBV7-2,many,TGTGCCAGCAGCTTTTCCAGGGACTCCTACGAGCAGTACTTC,CASSFSRDSYEQYF
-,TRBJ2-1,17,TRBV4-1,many,TGCGCCAGCAGCCAAGCTCGGTTGGGAGCACCCTACAATGAGCAGTTCTTC,CASSQARLGAPYNEQFF
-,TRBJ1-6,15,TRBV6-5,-,TGTGCCAGCAGACCAACAGGGTTCGGTAATTCACCCCTCCACTTT,CASRPTGFGNSPLHF
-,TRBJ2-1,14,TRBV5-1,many,TGCGCCAGCAGCTTGGTGGGCAGCCACAATGAGCAGTTCTTC,CASSLVGSHNEQFF
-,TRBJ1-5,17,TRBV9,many,TGTGCCAGCAGCCCCCGTGGAGGGGGAAGCGGCGATCAGCCCCAGCATTTT,CASSPRGGGSGDQPQHF
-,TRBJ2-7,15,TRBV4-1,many,TGCGCCAGCAGCCAATCCATGATAGGGCGCTACGAGCAGTACTTC,CASSQSMIGRYEQYF
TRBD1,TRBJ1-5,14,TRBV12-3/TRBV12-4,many,TGTGCCAGCAGAGGGACAGGGGGCAATCAGCCCCAGCATTTT,CASRGTGGNQPQHF
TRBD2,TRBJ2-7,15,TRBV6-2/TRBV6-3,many,TGTGCCAGCAGTTCGGGACTAGCGGGAGGAAGAGAGCAGTACTTC,CASSSGLAGGREQYF